This TCR beta chain was captured in a study of response to subunit inactivated influenza vaccine. General study findings and limits: Each seasonal influenza vaccination recruits few new T cells, the authors suggested.

With 0 bases removed from V and 2 bases from J, the gap between germline ends came to 16 bases. CDR3 length: 16 amino acids. The V gene's germline CDR1 is DFQATT and CDR2 SNEGSKA (reference sequence). A remark on this clonotype: Its target is not known.

Via MiXCR, TCRdb re-called the RT-PCR reads, giving one row per CDR3 protein. The table lists hundreds of thousands of distinct CDR3 sequences, around 25% of them singletons, with approximately 2% in the top ten. The source was CD4+ T cells sorted from PBMCs, collected roughly 5 days after vaccination. V gene TRBV20-1 combines with J gene TRBJ1-2, with D uncertain. The TCR comes from a man aged 50 to 59 who received an inactivated influenza vaccine. CDR3 sequence (DNA): TGCAGTGCTAGAGATACGGCCTTCCACCTAAACTATGGCTACACCTTC. It specifies CSARDTAFHLNYGYTF.